This T cell receptor (beta chain) came from a study of blood T cell repertoires in COVID-19. Germline CDR1 is SGHTA and CDR2 is FQGNSA. V was pared by 1 base and J by 4 bases, with 11 bases of the junction left unmatched. The CDR3 runs 18 residues. Profiled with immunoSEQ multiplex PCR; TCRdb holds only in-frame clones, not every one. This sample has hundreds of thousands of clones, with around 89% found just once. The TCR originated in a woman in her thirties or forties with COVID-19, enrolled during active disease. This chain joins TRBV7-2 and TRBJ2-7, with 12 bases aligning to TRBD2. The source material was peripheral blood. CDR3 protein: CASSLVLSSGGASYEQYF. CDR3 nucleotide sequence: TGTGCCAGCAGCTTAGTTCTGTCTAGCGGGGGGGCAAGTTACGAGCAGTACTTC.